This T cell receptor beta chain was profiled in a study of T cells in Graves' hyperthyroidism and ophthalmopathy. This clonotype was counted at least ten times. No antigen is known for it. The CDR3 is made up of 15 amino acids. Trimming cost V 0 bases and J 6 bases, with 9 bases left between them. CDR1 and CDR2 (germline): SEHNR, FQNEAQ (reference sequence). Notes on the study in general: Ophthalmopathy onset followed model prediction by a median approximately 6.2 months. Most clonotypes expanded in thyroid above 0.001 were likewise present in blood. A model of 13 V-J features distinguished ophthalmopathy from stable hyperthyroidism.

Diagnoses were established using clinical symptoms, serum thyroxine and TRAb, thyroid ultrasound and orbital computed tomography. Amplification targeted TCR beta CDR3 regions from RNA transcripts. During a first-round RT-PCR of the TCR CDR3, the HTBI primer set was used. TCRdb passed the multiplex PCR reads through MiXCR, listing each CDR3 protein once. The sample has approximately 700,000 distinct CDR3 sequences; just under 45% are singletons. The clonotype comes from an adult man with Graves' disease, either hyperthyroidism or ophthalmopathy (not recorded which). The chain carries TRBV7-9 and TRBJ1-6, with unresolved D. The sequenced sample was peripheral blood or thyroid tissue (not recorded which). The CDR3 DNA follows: TGTGCCAGCAGCTTAGCCACCAAGCCTAATTCACCCCTCCACTTT. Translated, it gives CASSLATKPNSPLHF.